A single sample gave rise to the 22 T cell receptor beta chains below, sequenced in a study of T cell responses to AZD1222 COVID-19 vaccine. Only in-frame clones appear in the TCRdb table, and some are missing; sequencing was by immunoSEQ multiplex PCR. The sample has about 140,000 clones, 88% seen once. Specimen: peripheral blood, collected on day 0 of AZD1222 vaccination. Source of these receptors: an adult in good health.

The V call is TRBV2, the J call TRBJ1-3; 8 bases match TRBD1. The germline V gene has CDR1 SNHLY and CDR2 FYNNEI. The CDR3 extends over 16 amino acids. V lost 5 bases and J lost 0; bases outside the gene matches: 6. The DNA for the CDR3 is TGTGCCAGCAGTCGCCGACAGGGGAACTCTGGAAACACCATATATTTT. This gives the protein CASSRRQGNSGNTIYF. Full variable domain (outside the CDR3, taken from reference TRBV2 and TRBJ1-3): EPEVTQTPSHQVTQMGQEVILRCVPISNHLYFYWYRQILGQKVEFLVSFYNNEISEKSEIFDDQFSVERPDGSNFTLKIRSTKLEDSAMYFCASSRRQGNSGNTIYFGEGSWLTVV.

The genes are TRBV24-1 and TRBJ1-2; unclear D gene. The CDR3 is 15 residues long. Germline V lookup: CDR1 KGHDR, CDR2 SFDVKD. Between the trimmed V and J ends, which lost 3 bases and 8 bases, there was a span of 18 bases. The chain's CDR3 is CATSDPMEGLEGYTF. The DNA for the CDR3 is TGTGCCACCAGTGATCCCATGGAAGGGTTGGAGGGCTACACCTTC.

The genes are TRBV6-5 and TRBJ2-7; a possible D gene is TRBD1 (6 bases). Trimming removed 6 bases at V and 2 bases at J, with 14 bases between. The CDR3 runs to 14 residues. CDR1 is MNHEY, CDR2 SVGAGI, per germline. DNA of the CDR3: TGTGCCAGCAGCTTATTCACAGGGACCTACGAGCAGTACTTC. It specifies CASSLFTGTYEQYF.

This clone was counted only a few times. The V gene is TRBV7-2, the J gene TRBJ2-7; tentatively, D is TRBD2 (5 bases). V gave up 1 base and J gave up 1 base, with 14 bases separating them. CDR3 size: 16 residues. CDR1 and CDR2 from the germline V gene are SGHTA and FQGNSA. The DNA of the CDR3 is TGTGCCAGCAGCTTAGTGGGGAGAGGTGTGTCCTACGAGCAGTACTTC. Amino acids: CASSLVGRGVSYEQYF.

The chain employs TRBV2 and TRBJ1-2; 9 bases fit TRBD1. With V trimmed by 5 bases and J by 4 bases, 5 bases remained unmatched. This CDR3 region has 14 residues. Germline values: CDR1 SNHLY, CDR2 FYNNEI. Here the CDR3 DNA reads TGTGCCAGCAGTCTGGGACAGGGTATCTATGGCTACACCTTC. Translation gives CASSLGQGIYGYTF.

V gene TRBV7-2 combines with J gene TRBJ2-2, with TRBD2 identical over 11 bases. CDR1 is SGHTA and CDR2 is FQGNSA in the germline V gene. The trim removed 2 bases at V and 7 bases at J, leaving 9 bases unmatched. The CDR3 spans 17 residues. As DNA, the CDR3 is TGTGCCAGCAGCTTAAGTCGACTAGCGGGATCGGGCGGGGAGCTGTTTTTT. Its translation: CASSLSRLAGSGGELFF.

J is TRBJ1-2 and V is TRBV7-9; no reliable D call. The CDR3 spans 15 residues. Trimming took 4 bases from V and 2 from J, leaving 14 bases between them. Per germline, CDR1 SEHNR and CDR2 FQNEAQ (reference sequence). The CDR3 here is CASSSQTQANYGYTF. The CDR3 DNA reads TGTGCCAGCAGCTCACAGACACAAGCCAACTATGGCTACACCTTC.

This clone was detected once. J is TRBJ1-1 and V is TRBV19, with 8 positions matching TRBD1. Trimming took 5 bases from V and 7 from J; bases not matched to a gene: 9. The CDR3 is 14 amino acids. Germline CDR1 LNHDA, CDR2 SQIVND (reference sequence). The CDR3 is CASSPTGQAGEAFF. The CDR3 DNA follows: TGTGCCAGTAGTCCAACGGGACAGGCTGGTGAAGCTTTCTTT. Combining the CDR3 with reference TRBV19 and TRBJ1-1 gives the whole variable domain DGGITQSPKYLFRKEGQNVTLSCEQNLNHDAMYWYRQDPGQGLRLIYYSQIVNDFQKGDIAEGYSVSREKKESFPLTVTSAQKNPTAFYLCASSPTGQAGEAFFGQGTRLTVV.

The genes are TRBV7-3 and TRBJ1-1; tentatively, D is TRBD1 (5 bases). Germline CDR1 and CDR2: SGHTA and FQGTGA. Trimming shortened V by 2 bases and J by 1 base, and 11 bases separated the two germline ends. The CDR3 runs to 15 residues. The CDR3 protein is CASSLSGRANTEAFF. CDR3 sequence (DNA): TGTGCCAGCAGCTTATCAGGGAGAGCGAACACTGAAGCTTTCTTT.

The J gene is TRBJ1-5, the V gene TRBV5-1; D is unresolved. V lost 7 bases, J lost 3 bases, and 11 bases lay in between. Germline values: CDR1 SGHRS, CDR2 YFSETQ. There are 13 residues in the CDR3. CDR3 region: CASREDSNQPQHF. Written as DNA, the CDR3 is TGCGCCAGCCGGGAGGACTCCAATCAGCCCCAGCATTTT.

This chain uses TRBV20-1 with TRBJ2-7, with 10 bases aligning to TRBD2. Per germline, CDR1 DFQATT and CDR2 SNEGSKA (reference sequence). The V gene end was trimmed by 3 bases and the J gene end by 7 bases; junction bases not matched to a gene: 9. This CDR3 is built from 14 residues. CDR3 sequence reads: CSASKVSGRNEQYF. The DNA for the CDR3 is TGCAGTGCTAGTAAAGTTAGCGGGAGGAATGAGCAGTACTTC.

This sequence joins TRBV11-1 and TRBJ1-1, with D maybe TRBD1 (6 bases). The V gene lost 6 bases and the J gene lost 1 base, with 18 bases spanning the gap. CDR1 is SGHAT and CDR2 is FQDESV in the germline V gene (reference sequence). This CDR3 has 16 residues. The CDR3 loop is CASRGTRGGRNTEAFF. As DNA, the CDR3 is TGTGCCAGCAGAGGGACTCGGGGGGGCAGGAACACTGAAGCTTTCTTT.

V usage is TRBV4-2 and J usage is TRBJ2-7; TRBD2 aligns across 7 bases. CDR1 is LGHNA and CDR2 is YNFKEQ in the germline V gene. The CDR3 covers 17 residues. Unmatched junction bases numbered 13, after V lost 0 bases and J lost 5 bases. The CDR3 DNA is TGTGCCAGCAGCCAAGAAAGCATGGCGGTTCTAGCGGACGAGCAGTACTTC. Protein sequence: CASSQESMAVLADEQYF.

V usage is TRBV4-3 and J usage is TRBJ2-6; D is perhaps TRBD1 (5 bases). Germline loops: CDR1 LGHNA, CDR2 YSLEER. The length of the CDR3 is 18 residues. Trimming cost V 0 bases and J 2 bases, with 14 bases left between them. The CDR3 reads CASSQDIDSRPGANVLTF. CDR3 coding DNA: TGCGCCAGCAGCCAAGATATTGACAGTAGACCTGGGGCCAACGTCCTGACTTTC.

This chain connects TRBV2 to TRBJ1-5; tentative D call: TRBD1 (5 bases). Looked up from germline, CDR1 is SNHLY and CDR2 is FYNNEI. V was cut by 8 bases and J by 4 bases, with 18 bases left in between. The CDR3 runs to 15 residues. This CDR3 reads CASHRGLEENQPQHF. For the CDR3, the DNA is TGTGCCAGCCACCGGGGGTTGGAAGAGAATCAGCCCCAGCATTTT.

The chain carries TRBV7-8 and TRBJ2-3; 13 nucleotides align to TRBD2. Germline CDR1 and CDR2: SGHVS and FQNEAQ. V shed 4 bases and J 3 bases; nucleotides not matched to a gene: 7. The CDR3 extends over 17 amino acids. The CDR3 DNA sequence: TGTGCCAGCAGCTCGGGACTAGCGGGGAGAAGGACAGATACGCAGTATTTT. It specifies CASSSGLAGRRTDTQYF.

The chain joins TRBV7-9 to TRBJ1-2, with unresolved D. The germline V gene encodes CDR1 SEHNR and CDR2 FQNEAQ (reference sequence). The germline V and J ends were trimmed by 3 bases and 7 bases, with 18 bases remaining between them. The CDR3 is made up of 15 amino acids. The CDR3, as DNA: TGTGCCAGCAGCTTCCAGCTATGGACCGGAGGTGGCTACACCTTC. Encoded protein: CASSFQLWTGGGYTF.

The V gene is TRBV6-5, the J gene TRBJ1-3; 9 bases are a match to TRBD1. Germline V gene lookup returns CDR1 MNHEY and CDR2 SVGAGI. The junction had 9 bases not matched to a gene; V was cut back by 8 bases and J by 4 bases. CDR3 length: 15 amino acids. The CDR3 protein is CASSRQGVLGNTIYF. CDR3 nucleotides: TGTGCCAGCTCACGACAGGGGGTGCTGGGAAACACCATATATTTT.

J is TRBJ2-6 and V is TRBV29-1; D remains ambiguous. This CDR3 spans 13 amino acids. Trimming took 3 bases from V and 0 from J, leaving 3 bases between them. The germline gives CDR1 SQVTM, CDR2 ANQGSEA. This CDR3 is CSVDISGANVLTF. The CDR3 DNA reads as TGCAGCGTTGATATCTCTGGGGCCAACGTCCTGACTTTC.

J is TRBJ1-1 and V is TRBV19; D possibly corresponds to TRBD1 (5 bases). Germline CDR1 and CDR2: LNHDA and SQIVND (reference sequence). Trimming stripped 9 bases from V and 4 bases from J, with 12 bases between. The CDR3 covers 12 residues. DNA of the CDR3: TGTGCCAGCACCCAGGGTCGCACTGAAGCTTTCTTT. Protein: CASTQGRTEAFF.

This clone appeared a single time. The rearrangement links TRBV11-2 to TRBJ2-2; D remains unclear. Germline CDR1 and CDR2: SGHAT and FQNNGV. This CDR3 is 14 amino acids long. The V end was cut by 5 bases, the J end by 7 bases, with 14 bases between. CDR3 region: CASSEPPGFGELFF. The CDR3 DNA reads as TGTGCCAGCAGCGAACCGCCGGGCTTCGGGGAGCTGTTTTTT.

Only one count was recorded for this clone. V is TRBV11-3 and J is TRBJ2-1, with D unresolved. Between the trimmed V and J ends, which lost 1 base and 11 bases, there was a span of 9 bases. Germline CDR1 and CDR2: SGHNT and YENEEA. The CDR3 covers 12 residues. CDR3 coding DNA: TGTGCCAGCAGCTTAGGCCCCCTCCAGCAGTTCTTC. It translates to CASSLGPLQQFF.